Each of the 7 T cell receptor beta chains below was sequenced from the same sample in a study of T cell changes during pregnancy in multiple sclerosis. Profiling relied on immunoSEQ multiplex PCR, and the TCRdb table lists in-frame clones only, not all of them. The table includes some 60,000 clones, around 92% detected once. The input for sequencing was peripheral blood, taken in the second trimester of pregnancy. These receptors were taken from a female donor in good health, enrolled as a control in a pregnancy study.

The chain carries TRBV5-6 and TRBJ2-2, with 14 bases aligning to TRBD2. V trimming: 7 bases; J trimming: 5 bases; junction bases outside the gene matches: 13. This CDR3 is 18 amino acids long. CDR1 SGHDT and CDR2 YYEEEE come from the germline V gene. Here the CDR3 DNA reads TGTGCCAGCTCCCTGGCGGGACTAGCGGGAGACGTGACCGGGGAGCTGTTTTTT. Protein product: CASSLAGLAGDVTGELFF.

The V call is TRBV27, the J call TRBJ2-1; TRBD2 matches 10 bases. V was clipped by 5 bases and J by 4 bases; unmatched bases: 2. This CDR3 is built from 14 residues. The germline CDR1 and CDR2 sequences are MNHEY and SMNVEV (reference sequence). Written as DNA, the CDR3 is TGTGCCAGCAGTCGTAGCGGGAGGTACAATGAGCAGTTCTTC. Protein product: CASSRSGRYNEQFF.

The chain links TRBV11-3 to TRBJ2-7; 8 bases line up with TRBD2. V gave up 5 bases and J gave up 3 bases; unmatched junction bases: 9. Germline V gene lookup returns CDR1 SGHNT and CDR2 YENEEA. This CDR3 spans 15 amino acids. The CDR3: CASSAHSGRDYEQYF. The CDR3 bases are TGTGCCAGCAGCGCCCACAGCGGGAGAGACTACGAGCAGTACTTC.

The rearrangement uses TRBV2 and TRBJ1-2, with TRBD1 matching over 7 bases. The CDR3 length is 13 residues. Germline loops: CDR1 SNHLY, CDR2 FYNNEI. J was trimmed by 3 bases and V by 11 bases; bases with no gene match: 9. The CDR3 nucleotides are TGTGCCGGCAAACACAGGGGCGACTATGGCTACACCTTC. It is translated as CAGKHRGDYGYTF.

The CDR3 bases are TGTGCCAGCAGCTTAGTAGGGGGGAACACCGGGGAGCTGTTTTTT. The encoded protein is CASSLVGGNTGELFF. The chain recombines TRBV7-3 with TRBJ2-2, with TRBD1 as a possible D gene (6 bases). The CDR3 extends over 15 amino acids. The V gene lost 2 bases and the J gene lost 1 base, with 8 bases spanning the gap. Per the germline V gene, CDR1 is SGHTA and CDR2 is FQGTGA.

V gene TRBV28 combines with J gene TRBJ2-1; 10 positions agree with TRBD2. This CDR3 is 15 amino acids long. The V gene end was trimmed by 3 bases and the J gene end by 8 bases; junction bases not matched to a gene: 7. Germline V CDR1 and CDR2: MDHEN, SYDVKM. CDR3 in amino acids: CASSFASGSADEQFF. CDR3 coding DNA: TGTGCCAGCAGTTTTGCTAGCGGGAGTGCAGATGAGCAGTTCTTC. The full variable domain, its missing parts supplied by reference TRBV28 and TRBJ2-1, is DVKVTQSSRYLVKRTGEKVFLECVQDMDHENMFWYRQDPGLGLRLIYFSYDVKMKEKGDIPEGYSVSREKKERFSLILESASTNQTSMYLCASSFASGSADEQFFGPGTRLTVL.

This chain connects TRBV9 to TRBJ1-1; D ambiguous. V lost 0 bases, J lost 4 bases, and 7 bases lay in between. Germline assignment: CDR1 SGDLS and CDR2 YYNGEE. The CDR3 has 13 amino acids. The CDR3 region is CASSVDPGTEAFF. The CDR3 region has the DNA TGTGCCAGCAGCGTAGACCCAGGCACTGAAGCTTTCTTT.